The 10 T cell receptor beta chains below come from one sample, sequenced in a study of tumor-infiltrating lymphocytes in primary liver carcinoma. A constant-region primer served to make TCR beta cDNA from approximately 490 ng total RNA. TCR beta libraries came from three nested multiplex PCR rounds using slightly modified ARM-PCR. Each of the first two PCR rounds ran approximately 10 cycles with TRBV1-TRBV30 forward and C-beta reverse primers. In TCRdb, the multiplex PCR reads were re-called with MiXCR into one record per CDR3 protein. This sample has approximately 310,000 distinct CDR3 sequences, with 55% to 65% found just once. The authors took blood RNA from unsorted whole blood and also extracted germline DNA. Material: peripheral blood. The receptors come from a man aged 35-49 years with primary liver carcinoma and hepatitis B virus infection.

This clonotype is deemed medium-sized. The rearrangement links TRBV6-5 to TRBJ2-1; no reliable D call. CDR3 length: 13 amino acids. Germline CDR1 is MNHEY and CDR2 is SVGAGI. Trimming removed 4 bases from V and 4 bases from J, with 8 bases in between. CDR3 bases: TGTGCCAGCAGTTCCGGCCCTTACAATGAGCAGTTCTTC. Translating gives CASSSGPYNEQFF.

Details on this clonotype: One junction end does not reproduce the germline sequence, and a read error may be involved. The chain employs TRBV12-3 or TRBV12-4 and TRBJ2-7, with D maybe TRBD2 (5 bases). This CDR3 comprises 14 residues. The CDR3 DNA reads TGTGCCAGCGGTTTAGCGCTTGGTATCTACGAGCAGTACTTC. Amino acids: CASGLALGIYEQYF.

In regard to this clonotype: The junction does not match germline at one end; this may be a read error. V is TRBV29-1 and J is TRBJ2-1; unclear D gene. The CDR3 runs 11 residues. Germline V gene lookup returns CDR1 SQVTM and CDR2 ANQGSEA. The CDR3 region is CSASSYNGQFF. Here the CDR3 DNA reads TGCAGCGCCTCCTCCTACAATGGGCAGTTCTTC.

Comments on this clonotype: A much bigger clone sits one base away, suggesting this may be a read error. The V call is TRBV10-3, the J call TRBJ2-7; D is possibly TRBD1 (8 bases). Germline loops: CDR1 ENHRY, CDR2 SYGVKD. There are 15 residues in the CDR3. The CDR3 here is CAIGGGDRTAYELYF. In nucleotides, the CDR3 is TGTGCCATCGGGGGAGGGGACAGGACGGCTTACGAGCTGTACTTC.

This clonotype was found once. One base away lies a much larger clone, so this may be a sequencing read error. The V and J genes are TRBV6-5 and TRBJ1-6; D uncertain. From germline, CDR1 is MNHEY and CDR2 SVGAGI. CDR3 size: 14 residues. CDR3 bases: TGTGCCAGCAGTCGGGGAGGCCTCAATTCACCCTTCCACTTT. Encoded protein: CASSRGGLNSPFHF.

The chain carries TRBV10-3 and TRBJ1-2; maybe TRBD1 (5 bases). The CDR3 has 17 amino acids. Germline-derived CDR1 and CDR2 are ENHRY and SYGVKD. V was pared by 6 bases and J by 3 bases, with 23 bases between. CDR3 sequence (DNA): TGTGCCATCAGACCCGGGACGGAGGGCTTAGGGGACTATGGCTACACCTTC. This translates into CAIRPGTEGLGDYGYTF.

This clonotype was found once. At one boundary the junction diverges from the germline segment, which might be a read error. V is TRBV10-3 and J is TRBJ2-6; TRBD1 is a possible D gene (5 bases). The CDR3 covers 12 residues. CDR1 is ENHRY and CDR2 is SYGVKD in the germline V gene. CDR3 protein: CAITSGANVMTF. As DNA, the CDR3 is TGTGCCATCACCTCTGGGGCCAACGTCATGACTTTC.

Notes on this clonotype: The junction does not match germline at one end; this may be a read error. The chain combines TRBV5-4 with TRBJ2-4, with 7 bases matching TRBD1. The CDR3 is 15 residues long. CDR1 and CDR2 (germline): SGHNT, YYREEE (reference sequence). Here the CDR3 reads CAISLKGGRRNIRYF. The CDR3 DNA sequence: TGTGCCATCAGCTTGAAAGGGGGCAGGAGAAACATTCGGTACTTC.

Only a few counts were recorded for this clonotype. The chain carries TRBV5-8 and TRBJ1-4, with D possibly matching TRBD1 (5 bases). The V gene's germline CDR1 is SGHTS and CDR2 YDEGEE. The CDR3 loop spans 15 amino acids. With 3 bases removed from V and 4 bases from J, the gap between germline ends came to 13 bases. The CDR3 protein is CASSWGLGDNEKLFF. The CDR3 coding sequence is TGTGCCAGCAGCTGGGGACTAGGAGATAATGAAAAACTGTTTTTT.

Remarks on this clonotype: A much larger clone lies a single base off, so this may be a read error. This sequence joins TRBV12-3 or TRBV12-4 and TRBJ2-3; no clear D. V lost 5 bases and J 2 bases, leaving 11 bases between the germline ends. The CDR3 is 14 amino acids. CDR3 sequence: CASSLKRHTDTQYF. The DNA of the CDR3 is TGTGCCAGCAGTCTAAAACGACACACAGATACGCAGTATTTT.